This T cell receptor beta chain was recovered during a study of regulatory and conventional T cells in RAG deficiency. Findings of the study overall: Other subsets showed roughly 10-fold reductions, but Treg unique TCR beta sequences fell 95 to 100-fold in these patients. Omenn patients showed >90% Treg-Tconv overlap and shorter CDR3 lengths. These Omenn syndrome Treg sorts may hold peripherally activated cells instead.

Assay used: immunoSEQ multiplex PCR; TCRdb lists only in-frame clones, some missing. The table lists some 30,000 clones, approximately 90% of them singletons. A remark on this clone: Its antigen is as yet unknown.

In germline, CDR1 is GTSNPN, CDR2 SVGIG (reference sequence). Trimming took off 6 bases at V and 9 bases at J, with 12 bases between the two ends. CDR3 size: 11 residues. The data also belong to a second study, concerning regulatory T cells. Turning to that study: The primer mix had 52 TRBV and 13 TRBJ primers. Patient repertoires had restricted TRB V-J pairs and skewed V and J usage, most in Tregs.

The sequenced sample was CD8+ T cells sorted from blood. This TCR was recovered from a human donor in good health. The chain uses TRBV30 and TRBJ2-1; D not certain. This CDR3 reads CACSLGIEQFF. The CDR3 DNA reads as TGTGCCTGTTCCCTGGGCATTGAGCAGTTCTTC.